This T cell receptor beta chain comes out of a study of response to subunit inactivated influenza vaccine. General study findings and limits: After each seasonal influenza vaccination, few new T cells are recruited, the authors suggested.

With 4 bases removed from V and 2 bases from J, the gap between germline ends came to 12 bases. The CDR3 totals 14 residues. CDR1 is SGDLS and CDR2 is YYNGEE in the germline V gene. MiXCR, run by TCRdb on the RT-PCR reads, gives a single entry per CDR3 protein. The profile covers hundreds of thousands of distinct CDR3 sequences, with 14% appearing a single time and 6.5% to 8% taken by the ten largest. About this clonotype: What it recognizes is unknown.

V gene TRBV9 combines with J gene TRBJ2-5, with D perhaps given as TRBD1 or TRBD2 (5 bases each). Here the sequenced sample was PBMCs from blood, taken about 14 days before vaccination. The TCR comes from a man in his fifties who received an inactivated influenza vaccine. The CDR3: CASSPGPQQETQYF. The CDR3 DNA sequence: TGTGCCAGCAGCCCGGGACCACAACAAGAGACCCAGTACTTC.